Following are 26 T cell receptor beta chains from one sample sequenced in a study of regulatory T cells in long-lasting Graves disease (dated by TCRdb to about 2021). Library method: multiplex PCR. The sequencer was an Illumina HiSeq 4000. To build TCR beta libraries, CDR3 regions were amplified by Arm-PCR using iRepertoire HTBI primers. The public reads were reprocessed in TCRdb via fastp at Q25 and MiXCR, keeping in-frame beta chains. All rows with the same CDR3 protein become a single entry with the most common DNA and genes. This sample gives some 230,000 distinct CDR3 sequences in total; around 20% of them show up just once. The ten biggest clones cover over 20% of the sample. According to the study, the label for this sample's time point signals: newly diagnosed GD, antithyroid drugs for less than 3 months. For both TCR sequencing and RNA sequencing, RNA was extracted from PBMCs using TRIzol.

The material sequenced was peripheral blood mononuclear cells (PBMCs), taken at new diagnosis, from a patient treated with antithyroid drugs. The source is a female donor with Graves disease.

This clonotype has just a few counts. CDR3 protein: CSASPHDSYGYTF. CDR3 nucleotide sequence: TGCAGTGCTAGCCCCCACGATAGCTATGGCTACACCTTC. The rearrangement uses TRBV20-1 and TRBJ1-2; D is ambiguous. Germline lookup yields CDR1 DFQATT and CDR2 SNEGSKA (reference sequence). The CDR3 is 13 amino acids. The V end lost 3 bases, the J end lost 4 bases, and 12 bases lay between the germline ends.

This clonotype was seen ten or more times. The chain links TRBV30 to TRBJ2-5; D is perhaps TRBD2 (5 bases). The V and J ends lost 4 bases and 9 bases respectively, with 15 bases between them. The CDR3 is 12 residues long. The V gene's germline CDR1 is GTSNPN and CDR2 SVGIG (reference sequence). CDR3 sequence reads: CAWKNSPGAQYF. CDR3 in DNA: TGTGCCTGGAAAAACTCCCCCGGGGCCCAGTACTTC.

The genes are TRBV11-3 and TRBJ2-6; D perhaps matches TRBD2 (5 bases). Per germline, CDR1 SGHNT and CDR2 YENEEA. V was shortened by 2 bases and J by 2 bases, with 19 bases between the two germline ends. This CDR3 is built from 19 residues. In DNA, the CDR3 is TGTGCCAGCAGCTTACGCGAAAGAGGGCTCCGGGCTGGGGCCAACGTCCTGACTTTC. Its protein is CASSLRERGLRAGANVLTF.

This clonotype was counted many times. The V gene is TRBV18, the J gene TRBJ1-2; D uncertain. V lost 0 bases and J lost 1, with 9 bases in between. The CDR3 contains 15 residues. Germline loops: CDR1 KGHSH, CDR2 LQKENI. The CDR3 DNA is TGTGCCAGCTCACCACCCCGGACCGATAACTATGGCTACACCTTC. This sequence encodes CASSPPRTDNYGYTF.

This clonotype was detected ten times or more. This chain joins TRBV20-1 and TRBJ2-3; the D gene is possibly TRBD2 (6 bases). Trimming cost V 1 base and J 2 bases, with 16 bases left between them. The V gene's germline CDR1 is DFQATT and CDR2 SNEGSKA (reference sequence). The CDR3 is 16 amino acids. CDR3 in DNA: TGCAGTGCTAGAGGCGTCCTTGCGGGACCCACAGATACGCAGTATTTT. Its translation is CSARGVLAGPTDTQYF.

This clonotype occurred many times. The chain couples TRBV6-2 or TRBV6-3 to TRBJ2-3; D may be TRBD1 (5 bases). The germline V and J ends were trimmed by 7 bases and 2 bases, with 13 bases remaining between them. Germline V gene data show CDR1 as MNHEY and CDR2 as SVGEGT. CDR3 length: 14 amino acids. CDR3 nucleotide sequence: TGTGCCAGCATTGGCAGGGCTCTCACAGATACGCAGTATTTT. Translated, it gives CASIGRALTDTQYF.

Ten or more counts support this clonotype. The gene calls are TRBV19 and TRBJ2-3; 8 bases map to TRBD2. CDR1 LNHDA and CDR2 SQIVND come from the germline V gene (reference sequence). This CDR3 is 15 amino acids long. V gave up 5 bases and J gave up 4 bases; unmatched junction bases: 8. In DNA, the CDR3 is TGTGCCAGTAGTTTCAGAGCGGGAGTCGCAGATACGCAGTATTTT. This gives the protein CASSFRAGVADTQYF.

Many counts were recorded for this clonotype. The gene calls are TRBV6-1 and TRBJ1-1, with TRBD1 as a possible D gene (5 bases). The CDR3 loop spans 13 amino acids. Per the germline V gene, CDR1 is MNHNS and CDR2 is SASEGT. V was clipped by 11 bases and J by 1 base, with 14 bases between them. DNA for the CDR3: TGTGCCTCGCGGGTAGGGACGAACACTGAAGCTTTCTTT. Its protein is CASRVGTNTEAFF.

This clonotype was recorded many times. In nucleotides, the CDR3 is TGTGCCAGCAGTGGCGCGCAGAGGGACACTGAAGCTTTCTTT. Translated, it gives CASSGAQRDTEAFF. The genes are TRBV27 and TRBJ1-1; D uncertain. The germline gives CDR1 MNHEY, CDR2 SMNVEV (reference sequence). CDR3 size: 14 residues. Trimming removed 5 bases at V and 3 bases at J, with 13 bases between.

There are a few counts of this clonotype. The rearrangement links TRBV24-1 to TRBJ2-7; D not certain. This CDR3 comprises 13 residues. Germline V lookup: CDR1 KGHDR, CDR2 SFDVKD. Trimming removed 4 bases from V and 1 base from J, with 7 bases in between. This CDR3 is CATSDPSSYEQYF. The CDR3 DNA follows: TGTGCCACCAGTGACCCGAGTTCCTACGAGCAGTACTTC.

There are many counts of this clonotype. The chain combines TRBV6-1 with TRBJ1-6; perhaps TRBD1 as D (5 bases). The V end lost 4 bases, the J end lost 10 bases, and 11 bases lay between the germline ends. Germline V gives CDR1 MNHNS, CDR2 SASEGT. This CDR3 region has 13 residues. CDR3: CASSGAGLSPLHF. CDR3 coding DNA: TGTGCCAGCAGTGGCGCAGGGTTGTCACCCCTCCACTTT.

This clonotype was seen ten or more times. V gene TRBV7-3 combines with J gene TRBJ2-2, with 7 bases that match TRBD2. The CDR3 consists of 16 residues. With 5 bases clipped from V and 5 bases from J, the junction kept 11 bases outside the gene matches. Germline assignment: CDR1 SGHTA and CDR2 FQGTGA. The CDR3 DNA reads TGTGCCAGCAGCCCCCGTGGCGGGAGAGAAACCGGGGAGCTGTTTTTT. Translation: CASSPRGGRETGELFF. Filled out from reference TRBV7-3 and TRBJ2-2, the complete variable domain reads GAGVSQTPSNKVTEKGKYVELRCDPISGHTALYWYRQSLGQGPEFLIYFQGTGAADDSGLPNDRFFAVRPEGSVSTLKIQRTERGDSAVYLCASSPRGGRETGELFFGEGSRLTVL.

This clonotype was detected many times. The rearrangement uses TRBV28 and TRBJ1-2; tentative D call: TRBD1 (6 bases). With 8 bases removed from V and 3 bases from J, the gap between germline ends came to 10 bases. Germline values: CDR1 MDHEN, CDR2 SYDVKM. The CDR3 extends over 12 amino acids. The CDR3 here is CASVGADYGYTF. The CDR3, as DNA: TGTGCCAGCGTGGGGGCAGACTATGGCTACACCTTC.

V usage is TRBV11-3 and J usage is TRBJ2-1, with TRBD1 matching over 7 bases. The CDR3 runs 14 residues. Germline lookup yields CDR1 SGHNT and CDR2 YENEEA. With V trimmed by 4 bases and J by 8 bases, 8 bases remained unmatched. CDR3 amino acids: CASSSSRQGHEQFF. CDR3 DNA sequence: TGTGCCAGCAGCTCCTCCCGACAGGGCCATGAGCAGTTCTTC.

In its sample, this clonotype was seen many times. V and J are TRBV10-1 and TRBJ2-1; 7 positions match TRBD2. The CDR3 loop spans 16 amino acids. The J segment lost 3 bases and the V segment lost 3 bases, leaving 8 bases of the junction unmatched. Germline CDR1 is WNHNN and CDR2 is SYGVQD (reference sequence). CDR3 coding DNA: TGCGCCAGCAGTGACCGTACAAGCGGGATCTACAATGAGCAGTTCTTC. Protein: CASSDRTSGIYNEQFF.

CDR3 sequence reads: CASSIRGTANYGYTF. Written as DNA, the CDR3 is TGTGCCAGTAGTATTCGAGGAACAGCTAACTATGGCTACACCTTC. The V gene is TRBV19, the J gene TRBJ1-2; D not certain. Per the germline V gene, CDR1 is LNHDA and CDR2 is SQIVND (reference sequence). The CDR3 has 15 residues. Trimming pared 3 bases from V and 0 bases from J, leaving 11 bases between.

The table lists this clonotype with many counts. The chain joins TRBV19 to TRBJ2-5; 7 nucleotides line up with TRBD1. The CDR3 runs 14 residues. Per germline, CDR1 LNHDA and CDR2 SQIVND (reference sequence). V gave up 5 bases and J gave up 2 bases; unmatched junction bases: 5. The CDR3: CASSDRDRQETQYF. The CDR3 nucleotides are TGTGCCAGTAGTGACCGGGACAGACAAGAGACCCAGTACTTC. The variable domain in full, with the rest retrieved from reference TRBV19 and TRBJ2-5, is DGGITQSPKYLFRKEGQNVTLSCEQNLNHDAMYWYRQDPGQGLRLIYYSQIVNDFQKGDIAEGYSVSREKKESFPLTVTSAQKNPTAFYLCASSDRDRQETQYFGPGTRLLVL.

This clonotype was picked up many times. Here the CDR3 reads CSVLKGFEATDTQYF. The CDR3 DNA reads TGCAGCGTCCTAAAGGGCTTCGAGGCCACAGATACGCAGTATTTT. The chain is built from TRBV29-1 and TRBJ2-3, with no clear D. The V and J ends lost 6 bases and 2 bases respectively, with 18 bases between them. This CDR3 is built from 15 residues. CDR1 and CDR2 from the germline V gene are SQVTM and ANQGSEA.

This clonotype was seen only a few times. The rearrangement links TRBV20-1 to TRBJ2-7; D may be TRBD2 (5 bases). In germline, CDR1 is DFQATT, CDR2 SNEGSKA (reference sequence). V was shortened by 6 bases and J by 0 bases, with 12 bases between the two germline ends. The CDR3 has 13 amino acids. CDR3 in DNA: TGCAGTGCCGAGATACTAGGCTCCTACGAGCAGTACTTC. Its protein product is CSAEILGSYEQYF.

This clonotype showed up many times. The chain combines TRBV20-1 with TRBJ2-5; D could derive from TRBD1 or TRBD2 (7 bases each). CDR3 length: 14 residues. Germline V gene lookup returns CDR1 DFQATT and CDR2 SNEGSKA (reference sequence). V lost 5 bases and J lost 5, with 18 bases in between. The CDR3 region has the DNA TGCAGTGCTGCTCCAGGGGGGGAGGGTGAGACCCAGTACTTC. Its protein is CSAAPGGEGETQYF.

Note on this clonotype: Being one base from a much bigger clone, this may be a read error. The chain joins TRBV30 to TRBJ2-5, with 8 bases matching TRBD2. The junction had 12 bases not matched to a gene; V was cut back by 2 bases and J by 4 bases. CDR3 length: 16 amino acids. Looked up from germline, CDR1 is GTSNPN and CDR2 is SVGIG (reference sequence). The CDR3 region is CAWSPLSGGPRETQYF. The CDR3 region has the DNA TGTGCCTGGAGTCCCCTATCGGGAGGGCCACGAGAGACCCAGTACTTC.

This clonotype was picked up many times. The chain joins TRBV20-1 to TRBJ2-2; D ambiguous. V shed 6 bases and J shed 5 bases, with 13 bases lying between them. The CDR3 is 13 residues long. Germline CDR1 is DFQATT and CDR2 is SNEGSKA (reference sequence). The CDR3 nucleotides are TGCAGTGCCGGCCCCCCCGGTACCGGGGAGCTGTTTTTT. It encodes CSAGPPGTGELFF.

The table lists this clonotype with many counts. The rearrangement joins TRBV6-1 to TRBJ1-1; D possibly corresponds to TRBD1 (5 bases). This CDR3 is built from 13 residues. Deletions cut 5 bases from V and 8 bases from J, with 15 bases between. CDR1 MNHNS and CDR2 SASEGT come from the germline V gene. CDR3 in amino acids: CASSPWDSREAFF. CDR3 sequence (DNA): TGTGCCAGCAGTCCCTGGGACTCGAGGGAAGCTTTCTTT.

V gene TRBV20-1 combines with J gene TRBJ2-7; the match to TRBD2 covers 14 bases. Unmatched junction bases numbered 13, after V lost 3 bases and J lost 6 bases. This CDR3 spans 17 amino acids. Germline V gene lookup returns CDR1 DFQATT and CDR2 SNEGSKA (reference sequence). DNA for the CDR3: TGCAGTGCTAGCTCGGGACTAGCGGGAGACCGGGGTTGCGAGCAGTACTTC. Its translation is CSASSGLAGDRGCEQYF.

In this sample, this clonotype turned up many times. The V gene is TRBV13, the J gene TRBJ1-5; D is uncertain. The CDR3 spans 18 residues. The V and J ends lost 2 bases and 1 base respectively, with 18 bases between them. Germline assignment: CDR1 PRHDT and CDR2 FYEKMQ (reference sequence). CDR3 bases: TGTGCCAGCAGCTTAATAGGTATTGCGGAGCCGAGCAATCAGCCCCAGCATTTT. Translation: CASSLIGIAEPSNQPQHF.

This clonotype was detected many times. The chain is built from TRBV6-2 or TRBV6-3 and TRBJ2-1, with D tentatively TRBD2 (5 bases). V was trimmed by 5 bases and J by 7 bases, leaving 15 bases between them. The germline CDR1 and CDR2 sequences are MNHEY and SVGEGT. The CDR3 is 14 residues long. This chain's CDR3 is CASSEGNRGNEQFF. Here the CDR3 DNA reads TGTGCCAGCAGTGAAGGTAACCGCGGGAATGAGCAGTTCTTC.